A single sample gave rise to the 17 T cell receptor beta chains below, sequenced in a study of T-cell memory formation after mild COVID-19. TCRdb ran MiXCR on the 5' RACE reads and lists one entry per CDR3 protein. The data contain 180,000 or so distinct CDR3 sequences, 16% of them seen just once; the ten biggest clones take up approximately 2.2%. The specimen sequenced was PBMCs or a T cell subset sorted from them (not recorded which). Receptors originate from an adult woman who had mild COVID-19 (a few samples of this study predate the infection). Cell type and time point are not known.

The CDR3 DNA follows: TGTGCCAGCTCGTCCGGAGGGGGGGAGACCCAGTACTTC. It encodes CASSSGGGETQYF. The chain has TRBV6-2 or TRBV6-3 and TRBJ2-5; D could derive from TRBD1 or TRBD2 (6 bases each). Per the germline V gene, CDR1 is MNHEY and CDR2 is SVGEGT. V shed 8 bases and J shed 5 bases, with 15 bases lying between them. CDR3 length: 13 residues.

There are a few counts of this clonotype. With a much larger clone just one base away, this may be a read error. The rearrangement uses TRBV7-7 and TRBJ1-1, with D unclear. V lost 3 bases and J 1 base, leaving 6 bases between the germline ends. Germline lookup yields CDR1 SSHAT and CDR2 FNYEAQ (reference sequence). The CDR3 contains 13 residues. CDR3 region: CASSFQENTEAFF. The CDR3 DNA sequence: TGTGCCAGCAGCTTTCAGGAGAACACTGAAGCTTTCTTT.

In its sample, this clonotype was seen a few times. J is TRBJ1-1 and V is TRBV7-9, with TRBD1 matching over 9 bases. V dropped 8 bases and J dropped 2; count of bases not matched to a gene: 9. Germline V lookup: CDR1 SEHNR, CDR2 FQNEAQ (reference sequence). This CDR3 has 15 amino acids. The CDR3 region is CASALRGQGNTEAFF. In DNA form, the CDR3 reads TGTGCCAGCGCTCTGAGGGGACAGGGCAACACTGAAGCTTTCTTT.

The sample holds a few counts of this clonotype. This chain links TRBV5-1 with TRBJ2-3; D is perhaps TRBD1 (7 bases). CDR3 length: 15 amino acids. The germline V gene has CDR1 SGHRS and CDR2 YFSETQ. V was pared by 4 bases and J by 5 bases, with 17 bases between. In nucleotides, the CDR3 is TGCGCCAGCAGCCCAGGGGGGCTTATCCAAGATACGCAGTATTTT. Translation: CASSPGGLIQDTQYF.

This clonotype was counted only a few times. This chain joins TRBV7-6 and TRBJ2-1; 7 positions match TRBD2. With 3 bases clipped from V and 5 bases from J, the junction kept 7 bases outside the gene matches. The V gene's germline CDR1 is SGHVS and CDR2 FNYEAQ. The CDR3 totals 15 residues. CDR3 residues: CASSLGTSADNEQFF. CDR3 nucleotide sequence: TGTGCCAGCAGCTTGGGTACTAGCGCAGACAATGAGCAGTTCTTC.

V gene TRBV12-3 or TRBV12-4 combines with J gene TRBJ2-5; 10 bases align to TRBD2. The CDR3 sequence is 16 residues long. J was trimmed by 3 bases and V by 5 bases; bases with no gene match: 9. CDR3 bases: TGTGCCAGCAGTCCCGGGACTAGCGATCGAAAAGAGACCCAGTACTTC. Its protein product is CASSPGTSDRKETQYF.

This rearrangement joins TRBV7-8 to TRBJ2-7; no clear D. Per germline, CDR1 SGHVS and CDR2 FQNEAQ. The CDR3 runs 15 residues. Trimming removed 4 bases from V and 0 bases from J, with 13 bases in between. Here the CDR3 DNA reads TGTGCCAGCAGCTCAGTAGGCCCCCTCTCCTACGAGCAGTACTTC. Translating it yields CASSSVGPLSYEQYF. The variable domain in full, with the rest retrieved from reference TRBV7-8 and TRBJ2-7, is GAGVSQSPRYKVAKRGQDVALRCDPISGHVSLFWYQQALGQGPEFLTYFQNEAQLDKSGLPSDRFFAERPEGSVSTLKIQRTQQEDSAVYLCASSSVGPLSYEQYFGPGTRLTVT.

This clonotype was detected only a few times. J is TRBJ2-7 and V is TRBV6-2 or TRBV6-3, with D unresolved. Trimming took off 5 bases at V and 0 bases at J, with 8 bases between the two ends. Germline-derived CDR1 and CDR2 are MNHEY and SVGEGT. CDR3 length: 13 amino acids. The CDR3 sequence is CASSAEISYEQYF. The DNA for the CDR3 is TGTGCCAGCAGTGCGGAGATCTCCTACGAGCAGTACTTC.

This sequence joins TRBV20-1 and TRBJ2-3; perhaps TRBD2 as D (6 bases). The CDR3 runs to 12 residues. V was cut by 2 bases and J by 4 bases, with 7 bases left in between. Germline CDR1 DFQATT, CDR2 SNEGSKA (reference sequence). In nucleotides, the CDR3 is TGCAGTGCTAGAACTAGCTCAGATACGCAGTATTTT. Protein sequence: CSARTSSDTQYF.

There are a few counts of this clonotype. The chain is built from TRBV20-1 and TRBJ2-7; D uncertain. The CDR3 is 11 residues long. Trimming removed 2 bases at V and 5 bases at J, with 7 bases between. CDR1 and CDR2 (germline): DFQATT, SNEGSKA (reference sequence). DNA of the CDR3: TGCAGTGCTAGAAGGGCAGACGAGCAGTACTTC. It encodes CSARRADEQYF.

The rearrangement links TRBV3-1 to TRBJ2-1; D is perhaps TRBD2 (5 bases). This CDR3 region has 15 residues. Germline CDR1 and CDR2: LGHDT and YNNKEL (reference sequence). The V and J ends lost 2 bases and 4 bases respectively, with 12 bases between them. CDR3 amino acids: CASSQLASLYNEQFF. The CDR3 nucleotides read TGTGCCAGCAGCCAATTAGCTAGCCTGTACAATGAGCAGTTCTTC.

The genes are TRBV29-1 and TRBJ2-2; perhaps D is TRBD1 or TRBD2 (6 bases each). This CDR3 spans 14 amino acids. Deletions cut 6 bases from V and 0 bases from J, with 11 bases between. Germline values: CDR1 SQVTM, CDR2 ANQGSEA. This CDR3 is CSVRGPTNTGELFF. The CDR3 DNA sequence: TGCAGCGTCCGGGGGCCAACGAACACCGGGGAGCTGTTTTTT.

The V gene is TRBV30, the J gene TRBJ2-5; possibly TRBD1 for D (5 bases). The CDR3 extends over 20 amino acids. Germline V gene lookup returns CDR1 GTSNPN and CDR2 SVGIG (reference sequence). The V and J ends lost 4 bases and 4 bases respectively, with 34 bases between them. The CDR3 region is CAWIKSSGSSGQGQRETQYF. Written as DNA, the CDR3 is TGTGCCTGGATTAAGTCTTCGGGCTCCTCCGGGCAGGGCCAACGAGAGACCCAGTACTTC.

Here the CDR3 reads CAWSGSRGYGNQPQHF. For the CDR3, the DNA is TGTGCCTGGAGTGGGAGCAGGGGATACGGCAATCAGCCCCAGCATTTT. The chain carries TRBV30 and TRBJ1-5, with D maybe TRBD1 (6 bases). This CDR3 spans 16 amino acids. The V gene's germline CDR1 is GTSNPN and CDR2 SVGIG (reference sequence). V was pared by 1 base and J by 2 bases, with 15 bases between.

The chain is built from TRBV4-1 and TRBJ1-2, with 10 bases matching TRBD1. Germline loops: CDR1 MGHRA, CDR2 YSYEKL. The CDR3 spans 15 residues. V shed 3 bases and J 5 bases; nucleotides not matched to a gene: 6. CDR3 amino acids: CASSQGQGIDYGYTF. As DNA, the CDR3 is TGCGCCAGCAGCCAGGGACAGGGGATTGATTATGGCTACACCTTC.

This clonotype was recorded a few times. This sequence joins TRBV20-1 and TRBJ2-7, with D uncertain. Germline CDR1 DFQATT, CDR2 SNEGSKA (reference sequence). Trimming stripped 0 bases from V and 2 bases from J, with 17 bases between. This CDR3 contains 16 residues. As DNA, the CDR3 is TGCAGTGCTAGAGATAGGCCGGGCAGATTGACCTACGAGCAGTACTTC. Protein sequence: CSARDRPGRLTYEQYF.

There are a few counts of this clonotype. This chain links TRBV29-1 with TRBJ2-1, with 12 bases lining up with TRBD2. The CDR3 is 16 residues long. Looked up from germline, CDR1 is SQVTM and CDR2 is ANQGSEA. V lost 1 base and J lost 0; bases outside the gene matches: 1. The CDR3 bases are TGCAGCGTTGAAGGGACTAGCGGGGTCTCCTACAATGAGCAGTTCTTC. Its translation: CSVEGTSGVSYNEQFF.